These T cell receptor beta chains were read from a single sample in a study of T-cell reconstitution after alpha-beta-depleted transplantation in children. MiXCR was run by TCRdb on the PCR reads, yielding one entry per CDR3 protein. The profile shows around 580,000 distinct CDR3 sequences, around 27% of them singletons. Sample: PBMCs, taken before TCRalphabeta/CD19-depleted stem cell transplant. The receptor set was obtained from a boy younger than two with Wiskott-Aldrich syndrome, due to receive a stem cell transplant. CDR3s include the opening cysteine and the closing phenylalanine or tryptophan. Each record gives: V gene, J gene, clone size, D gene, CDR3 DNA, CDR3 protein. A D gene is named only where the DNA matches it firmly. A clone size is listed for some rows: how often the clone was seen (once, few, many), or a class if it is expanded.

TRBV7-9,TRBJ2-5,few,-,TGTGCCAGCAGCTTAGCGTCCGGAATCTGGAAGACCCAGTACTTC,CASSLASGIWKTQYF
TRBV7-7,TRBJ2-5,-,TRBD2,TGTGCCAGCAGCACCGGGACTAGCGTACAAGAGACCCAGTACTTC,CASSTGTSVQETQYF
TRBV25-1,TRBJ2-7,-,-,TGTGCCAGCAGTGAATTGGGCGGTCTGGGGGAGCAGTACTTC,CASSELGGLGEQYF
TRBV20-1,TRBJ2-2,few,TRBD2,TGCAGTGCTAGGGATTTAGGGACTAGGGGCGGGGAGCTGTTTTTT,CSARDLGTRGGELFF
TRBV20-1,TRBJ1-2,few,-,TGCAGTGCTGGGACTTTTAACTATGGCTACACCTTC,CSAGTFNYGYTF
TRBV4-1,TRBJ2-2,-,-,TGCGCCAGCGGGAGTCCTGGGGGCGGGGAGCTGTTTTTT,CASGSPGGGELFF
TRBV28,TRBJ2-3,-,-,TGTGCCAGCAGTCCCAGACGACTAAGCACAGATACGCAGTATTTT,CASSPRRLSTDTQYF
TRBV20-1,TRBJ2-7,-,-,TGCAGTGCTAGAACCGTTAGCGGCGTCAGCTACGAGCAGTACTTC,CSARTVSGVSYEQYF
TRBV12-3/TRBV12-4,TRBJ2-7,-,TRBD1,TGTGCCAGCAGTTTCGGGGACAGGGGGTTCTACGAGCAGTACTTC,CASSFGDRGFYEQYF
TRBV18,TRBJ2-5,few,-,TGTGCCAGCTCACCACCAGGCAGGCTACAAGAGACCCAGTACTTC,CASSPPGRLQETQYF
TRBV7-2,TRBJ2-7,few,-,TGTGCCAGCAGCTTAGGTTCAGGGCTCCTCTACGAGCAGTACTTC,CASSLGSGLLYEQYF
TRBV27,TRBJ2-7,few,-,TGTGCCAGCAGTCTCACCCAAACGGAAACCTACGAGCAGTACTTC,CASSLTQTETYEQYF
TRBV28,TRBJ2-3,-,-,TGTGCCAGCAGTTTATGGGGGGACCCTAGCACAGATACGCAGTATTTT,CASSLWGDPSTDTQYF
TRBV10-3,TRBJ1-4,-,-,TGTGCCATCAGTAACAGCCTGACAGGTTCAACTAATGAAAAACTGTTTTTT,CAISNSLTGSTNEKLFF
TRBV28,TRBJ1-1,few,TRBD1,TGTGCCAGCAGTGGGACAGGAATTTGGAGTGCAGCTTTCTTT,CASSGTGIWSAAFF
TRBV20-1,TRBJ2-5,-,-,TGCAGTGCTGGGGACAGCGGGATTCACCAAGAGACCCAGTACTTC,CSAGDSGIHQETQYF
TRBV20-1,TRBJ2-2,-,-,TGCAGTGCTAGAGGGGACTGGGGTGGCGGGGAGCTGTTTTTT,CSARGDWGGGELFF
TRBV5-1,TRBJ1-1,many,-,TGCGCCAGCAGCTTGGTTGCCGGGAACACTGAAGCTTTCTTT,CASSLVAGNTEAFF
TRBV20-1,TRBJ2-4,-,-,TGCAGTGCTGGGCCCCGAATAGCCAAAAACATTCAGTACTTC,CSAGPRIAKNIQYF
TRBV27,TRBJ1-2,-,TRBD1,TGTGCCAGCAGTTTCGGGCCGGCAGGGGGCTATGGCTACACCTTC,CASSFGPAGGYGYTF
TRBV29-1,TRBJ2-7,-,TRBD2,TGCAGCGTACTAGCGGTTAAGCAGTACTTC,CSVLAVKQYF
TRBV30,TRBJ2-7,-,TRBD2,TGTGCCTGGAGTGTGCTAGCGGGCTACGAGCAGTACTTC,CAWSVLAGYEQYF
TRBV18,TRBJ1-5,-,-,TGTGCCAGCTCCCCTCTTAGCAATCAGCCCCAGCATTTT,CASSPLSNQPQHF
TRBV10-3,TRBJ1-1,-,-,TGTGCCACTACGGAAGGGCCCACTGAAGCTTTCTTT,CATTEGPTEAFF
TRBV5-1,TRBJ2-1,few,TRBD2,TGCGCCAGCAGCGTCTCCGGGACTAGCGGGAGGAATGAGCAGTTCTTC,CASSVSGTSGRNEQFF
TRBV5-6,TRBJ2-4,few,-,TGTGCCAGCAGCTTGTCAGGGATGACGGCCAAAAACATTCAGTACTTC,CASSLSGMTAKNIQYF
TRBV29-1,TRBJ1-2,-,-,TGCAGCGCCTCGGACAGAGCTAACTATGGCTACACCTTC,CSASDRANYGYTF
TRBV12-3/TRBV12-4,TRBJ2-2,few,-,TGTGCCAGCACCCTAAGGAGGGAGAGGGGAAACACCGGGGAGCTGTTTTTT,CASTLRRERGNTGELFF
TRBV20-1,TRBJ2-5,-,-,TGCAGTGCTAAGCCGGGAGTCGGGGAGACCCAGTACTTC,CSAKPGVGETQYF
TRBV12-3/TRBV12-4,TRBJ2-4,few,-,TGTGCCAGCAGTTTCGCGGGTTTAGTCAAAAACATTCAGTACTTC,CASSFAGLVKNIQYF
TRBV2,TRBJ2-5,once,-,TGTGCCAGCAAAGCCGTGGGCCCGGAGACCCAGTACTTC,CASKAVGPETQYF
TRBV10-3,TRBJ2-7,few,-,TGTGCCATCACACCGAGGGCTCTTTCCTACGAGCAGTACTTC,CAITPRALSYEQYF
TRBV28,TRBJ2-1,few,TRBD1,TGTGCCAGCGGCGGACAGGGAGCGTTCTTC,CASGGQGAFF
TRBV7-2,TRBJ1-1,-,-,TGTGCCAGCAGCTTAGTTAACCCTTCTGAAGCTTTCTTT,CASSLVNPSEAFF